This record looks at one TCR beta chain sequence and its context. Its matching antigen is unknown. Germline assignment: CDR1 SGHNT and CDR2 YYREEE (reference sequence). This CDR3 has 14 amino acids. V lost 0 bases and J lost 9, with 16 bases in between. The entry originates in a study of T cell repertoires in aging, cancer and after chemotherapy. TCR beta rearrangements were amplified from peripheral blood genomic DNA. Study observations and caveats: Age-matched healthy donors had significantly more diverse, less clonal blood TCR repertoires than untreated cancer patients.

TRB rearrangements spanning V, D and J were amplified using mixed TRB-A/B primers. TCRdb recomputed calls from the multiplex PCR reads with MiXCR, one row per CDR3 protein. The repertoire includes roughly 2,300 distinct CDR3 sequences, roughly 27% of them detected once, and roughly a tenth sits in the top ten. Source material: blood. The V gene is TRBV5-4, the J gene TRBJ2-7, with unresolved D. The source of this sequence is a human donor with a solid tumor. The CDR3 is CASSLAQGADGQYF. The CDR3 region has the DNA TGTGCCAGCAGCTTGGCTCAAGGTGCCGACGGGCAGTACTTC.